These 25 T cell receptor beta chains were sequenced from one sample in a study of Graves' ophthalmopathy and Graves' hyperthyroidism. RNA served as the template for amplifying TCR beta CDR3 regions. A first-round RT-PCR used HTBI primers, followed by a second-round multiplex PCR. One entry per CDR3 protein results from TCRdb running MiXCR on the multiplex PCR reads. Of about 170,000 distinct CDR3 sequences in the sample, about 40% were seen once. Input material: peripheral blood. The receptors come from a woman aged 40 to 49 with Graves' ophthalmopathy.

The chain recombines TRBV7-9 with TRBJ2-7; no reliable D call. Germline V gene lookup returns CDR1 SEHNR and CDR2 FQNEAQ (reference sequence). V was clipped by 3 bases and J by 6 bases, with 12 bases between them. The CDR3 runs 13 residues. Here the CDR3 reads CASSLLVRIEQYF. The CDR3 DNA reads TGTGCCAGCAGCTTGCTCGTAAGGATCGAGCAGTACTTC.

There are many counts of this clonotype. The CDR3 DNA follows: TGTGCCAGTAGTACAGAGACAGAGAACACTGAAGCTTTCTTT. Its protein product is CASSTETENTEAFF. The V call is TRBV19, the J call TRBJ1-1; maybe TRBD1 (5 bases). The CDR3 covers 14 residues. The germline CDR1 and CDR2 sequences are LNHDA and SQIVND (reference sequence). V lost 4 bases to trimming and J lost 1 base, with 10 bases between them.

This clonotype has a count of ten or more. This chain links TRBV11-3 with TRBJ1-1; TRBD1 is a possible D gene (6 bases). The CDR3 totals 13 residues. The germline V and J ends were trimmed by 5 bases and 1 base, with 8 bases remaining between them. In germline, CDR1 is SGHNT, CDR2 YENEEA. CDR3 protein: CASSTQGNTEAFF. DNA for the CDR3: TGTGCCAGCAGCACACAGGGGAACACTGAAGCTTTCTTT.

In this sample, this clonotype turned up many times. The chain combines TRBV19 with TRBJ2-5; 7 bases align to TRBD2. Trimming cost V 5 bases and J 5 bases; bases outside gene matches: 5. Germline CDR1 and CDR2: LNHDA and SQIVND (reference sequence). This CDR3 has 13 amino acids. CDR3 loop: CASSGLVSETQYF. Written as DNA, the CDR3 is TGTGCCAGTAGTGGACTAGTTTCGGAGACCCAGTACTTC. Complete variable domain (other parts from reference TRBV19 and TRBJ2-5): DGGITQSPKYLFRKEGQNVTLSCEQNLNHDAMYWYRQDPGQGLRLIYYSQIVNDFQKGDIAEGYSVSREKKESFPLTVTSAQKNPTAFYLCASSGLVSETQYFGPGTRLLVL.

The rearrangement links TRBV20-1 to TRBJ2-7; 10 bases match TRBD1. Germline CDR1 DFQATT, CDR2 SNEGSKA (reference sequence). This CDR3 region has 14 residues. Trimming removed 3 bases from V and 4 bases from J; junction bases left unmatched: 6. CDR3 loop: CSARWLGQGYEQYF. Written as DNA, the CDR3 is TGCAGTGCTAGGTGGTTGGGACAGGGGTACGAGCAGTACTTC.

This clonotype has ten or more counts. The rearrangement joins TRBV28 to TRBJ2-5, with 9 bases lining up with TRBD1. The germline CDR1 and CDR2 sequences are MDHEN and SYDVKM. After removal of 1 base from V and 4 bases from J, the junction contained 4 bases not matched to a gene. The CDR3 consists of 15 residues. CDR3 region: CASSLLGQGGETQYF. CDR3 bases: TGTGCCAGCAGTTTATTGGGACAGGGAGGAGAGACCCAGTACTTC.

This clonotype was detected many times. The gene calls are TRBV20-1 and TRBJ2-5; D is possibly TRBD2 (5 bases). V dropped 8 bases and J dropped 5 bases, with 12 bases sitting between them. CDR1 and CDR2 (germline): DFQATT, SNEGSKA (reference sequence). The CDR3 is 11 amino acids. The CDR3 DNA sequence: TGCAGTCCAGTGTGGAGGGAGACCCAGTACTTC. It translates to CSPVWRETQYF.

In this sample, this clonotype turned up many times. V is TRBV20-1 and J is TRBJ2-5; TRBD2 agrees at 12 bases. This CDR3 has 15 residues. Unmatched junction bases numbered 6, after V lost 2 bases and J lost 5 bases. CDR1 DFQATT and CDR2 SNEGSKA come from the germline V gene (reference sequence). CDR3 residues: CSARPTSGSWETQYF. The CDR3 nucleotides are TGCAGTGCTAGACCGACTAGCGGGAGCTGGGAGACCCAGTACTTC.

The chain links TRBV2 to TRBJ1-1; TRBD1 matches at 7 bases. The CDR3 loop spans 16 amino acids. Per germline, CDR1 SNHLY and CDR2 FYNNEI. J gave up 0 bases and V 6 bases, and 10 bases lay outside the gene matches. The CDR3 region has the DNA TGTGCCAGCAGCGACTCCATTGGGACAGTGAACACTGAAGCTTTCTTT. This codes for CASSDSIGTVNTEAFF.

This chain links TRBV27 with TRBJ2-7; 8 bases are a match to TRBD1. Germline assignment: CDR1 MNHEY and CDR2 SMNVEV (reference sequence). With V trimmed by 2 bases and J by 7 bases, 13 bases remained unmatched. The CDR3 spans 16 residues. CDR3 region: CASSLSPGQGSREQYF. Here the CDR3 DNA reads TGTGCCAGCAGTTTAAGTCCAGGACAGGGTTCGCGTGAGCAGTACTTC.

This clonotype came up many times. The chain combines TRBV28 with TRBJ1-1; D possibly corresponds to TRBD1 (6 bases). The CDR3 has 15 residues. Trimming pared 6 bases from V and 1 base from J, leaving 15 bases between. In germline, CDR1 is MDHEN, CDR2 SYDVKM. CDR3 loop: CASSQWTAGNTEAFF. The DNA for the CDR3 is TGTGCCAGCAGCCAATGGACAGCTGGGAACACTGAAGCTTTCTTT.

This clonotype was observed a few times. This chain joins TRBV27 and TRBJ2-5, with D possibly TRBD2 on 6 matching bases. This CDR3 contains 16 residues. The V and J ends lost 5 bases and 1 base respectively, with 17 bases between them. Germline CDR1 and CDR2: MNHEY and SMNVEV (reference sequence). CDR3 loop: CASSRPSAGLQETQYF. Here the CDR3 DNA reads TGTGCCAGCAGTCGACCGTCCGCGGGACTCCAAGAGACCCAGTACTTC.

The chain uses TRBV3-1 and TRBJ1-2; D is unresolved. This CDR3 region has 14 residues. In germline, CDR1 is LGHDT, CDR2 YNNKEL (reference sequence). V lost 4 bases to trimming and J lost 8 bases, with 17 bases between them. CDR3 DNA: TGTGCCAGCAGCCCAGACGGACGTGCCGTCGGCTACACCTTC. Its translation: CASSPDGRAVGYTF. The entire variable domain, with the rest obtained from reference TRBV3-1 and TRBJ1-2, is as follows: DTAVSQTPKYLVTQMGNDKSIKCEQNLGHDTMYWYKQDSKKFLKIMFSYNNKELIINETVPNRFSPKSPDKAHLNLHINSLELGDSAVYFCASSPDGRAVGYTFGSGTRLTVV.

V gene TRBV6-2 or TRBV6-3 combines with J gene TRBJ1-1; 9 nucleotides align to TRBD1. The V segment lost 1 base and the J segment 3 bases; nucleotides outside the gene matches: 3. In germline, CDR1 is MNHEY, CDR2 SVGEGT. The CDR3 covers 15 residues. CDR3 nucleotide sequence: TGTGCCAGCAGTTACTGGACAGGGGAGGACACTGAAGCTTTCTTT. This sequence encodes CASSYWTGEDTEAFF.

This clonotype was counted at least ten times. The rearrangement uses TRBV6-5 and TRBJ2-7, with 9 bases that match TRBD1. The CDR3 is made up of 14 amino acids. The V gene end was trimmed by 0 bases and the J gene end by 4 bases; junction bases not matched to a gene: 1. The germline V gene encodes CDR1 MNHEY and CDR2 SVGAGI. The CDR3 here is CASSYSGQGYEQYF. The DNA of the CDR3 is TGTGCCAGCAGTTACTCGGGACAGGGTTACGAGCAGTACTTC.

The table lists this clonotype with many counts. The V call is TRBV2, the J call TRBJ2-5; D possibly corresponds to TRBD1 (6 bases). The CDR3 extends over 13 amino acids. The ends were cut back, 8 bases at V and 2 bases at J, with 12 bases in the middle. Germline V CDR1 and CDR2: SNHLY, FYNNEI. The CDR3 loop is CASAGDRQETQYF. In nucleotides, the CDR3 is TGTGCCAGCGCAGGGGATAGGCAAGAGACCCAGTACTTC.

The genes are TRBV7-2 and TRBJ2-7, with no clear D. V lost 5 bases to trimming and J lost 2 bases, with 13 bases between them. Per germline, CDR1 SGHTA and CDR2 FQGNSA. CDR3 size: 14 residues. The CDR3 coding sequence is TGTGCCAGCAGCCCCTTCAATCAAGCCTACGAGCAGTACTTC. Encoded protein: CASSPFNQAYEQYF. The complete variable domain, with remaining parts taken from reference TRBV7-2 and TRBJ2-7, reads GAGVSQSPSNKVTEKGKDVELRCDPISGHTALYWYRQSLGQGLEFLIYFQGNSAPDKSGLPSDRFSAERTGGSVSTLTIQRTQQEDSAVYLCASSPFNQAYEQYFGPGTRLTVT.

This clonotype has just a few counts. This rearrangement joins TRBV7-2 to TRBJ2-7; perhaps TRBD1 as D (6 bases). Germline assignment: CDR1 SGHTA and CDR2 FQGNSA. V was shortened by 2 bases and J by 5 bases, with 19 bases between the two germline ends. The CDR3 loop spans 16 amino acids. CDR3 in amino acids: CASSLRWTDLWNEQYF. CDR3 coding DNA: TGTGCCAGCAGCTTACGCTGGACAGACCTTTGGAACGAGCAGTACTTC. Based on the CDR3 plus reference TRBV7-2 and TRBJ2-7, the full variable domain is GAGVSQSPSNKVTEKGKDVELRCDPISGHTALYWYRQSLGQGLEFLIYFQGNSAPDKSGLPSDRFSAERTGGSVSTLTIQRTQQEDSAVYLCASSLRWTDLWNEQYFGPGTRLTVT.

This clonotype was counted ten times or more. V and J are TRBV28 and TRBJ1-5, with a possible D match to TRBD1 (6 bases). V was trimmed by 3 bases and J by 7 bases, leaving 13 bases between them. Germline V gene sequence: CDR1 MDHEN, CDR2 SYDVKM. The CDR3 runs 14 residues. CDR3 coding DNA: TGTGCCAGCAGTTTCTTCAGGGGCCGCCAGCCCCAGCATTTT. It codes for CASSFFRGRQPQHF.

This chain links TRBV30 with TRBJ2-5; 7 nucleotides align to TRBD2. V shed 4 bases, J shed 0 bases, and the junction held 5 bases outside the gene matches. The CDR3 runs 14 residues. Germline CDR1 is GTSNPN and CDR2 is SVGIG (reference sequence). The CDR3 loop reads CAWTRGVYQETQYF. The CDR3 DNA reads as TGTGCCTGGACCCGGGGGGTGTACCAAGAGACCCAGTACTTC.

J is TRBJ1-1 and V is TRBV12-3 or TRBV12-4; D not certain. The CDR3 has 14 amino acids. V dropped 5 bases and J dropped 0 bases, with 10 bases sitting between them. CDR3 loop: CASSRLTLNTEAFF. CDR3 bases: TGTGCCAGCAGTCGACTGACCCTGAACACTGAAGCTTTCTTT.

This clonotype has a count of ten or more. The V and J genes are TRBV29-1 and TRBJ2-2; 9 positions match TRBD1. The CDR3 has 14 residues. Germline values: CDR1 SQVTM, CDR2 ANQGSEA. J lost 6 bases, V lost 5 bases, and 7 bases had no gene match. CDR3 sequence: CSVIGTGRSGELFF. CDR3 nucleotide sequence: TGCAGCGTTATTGGGACAGGGCGTTCCGGGGAGCTGTTTTTT.

In the case of this clonotype: The junction departs from germline at one end; a sequencing error may be responsible. V and J are TRBV6-5 and TRBJ1-1, with D uncertain. The CDR3 runs 13 residues. Germline CDR1 is MNHEY and CDR2 is SVGAGI. CDR3 in amino acids: CASSSILNTKAFF. In nucleotides, the CDR3 is TGTGCCAGCAGTTCCATCCTGAACACTAAAGCTTTCTTT.

This clonotype was counted ten times or more. This sequence joins TRBV18 and TRBJ1-1; 8 nucleotides agree with TRBD1. Per germline, CDR1 KGHSH and CDR2 LQKENI. The CDR3 has 13 amino acids. V gave up 3 bases and J gave up 8 bases; unmatched junction bases: 5. This CDR3 reads CASSPGQGREAFF. The CDR3 nucleotides read TGTGCCAGCTCACCCGGACAGGGCAGGGAAGCTTTCTTT. Full variable domain (missing parts from reference TRBV18 and TRBJ1-1): NAGVMQNPRHLVRRRGQEARLRCSPMKGHSHVYWYRQLPEEGLKFMVYLQKENIIDESGMPKERFSAEFPKEGPSILRIQQVVRGDSAAYFCASSPGQGREAFFGQGTRLTVV.

This clonotype was recorded at least ten times. The gene calls are TRBV10-3 and TRBJ2-5; D might be TRBD2 (6 bases). Germline V lookup: CDR1 ENHRY, CDR2 SYGVKD. The CDR3 length is 13 residues. The germline V and J ends were trimmed by 10 bases and 1 base, with 13 bases remaining between them. The CDR3 sequence is CATGTLIQETQYF. In DNA, the CDR3 is TGTGCCACGGGGACTCTGATCCAAGAGACCCAGTACTTC.